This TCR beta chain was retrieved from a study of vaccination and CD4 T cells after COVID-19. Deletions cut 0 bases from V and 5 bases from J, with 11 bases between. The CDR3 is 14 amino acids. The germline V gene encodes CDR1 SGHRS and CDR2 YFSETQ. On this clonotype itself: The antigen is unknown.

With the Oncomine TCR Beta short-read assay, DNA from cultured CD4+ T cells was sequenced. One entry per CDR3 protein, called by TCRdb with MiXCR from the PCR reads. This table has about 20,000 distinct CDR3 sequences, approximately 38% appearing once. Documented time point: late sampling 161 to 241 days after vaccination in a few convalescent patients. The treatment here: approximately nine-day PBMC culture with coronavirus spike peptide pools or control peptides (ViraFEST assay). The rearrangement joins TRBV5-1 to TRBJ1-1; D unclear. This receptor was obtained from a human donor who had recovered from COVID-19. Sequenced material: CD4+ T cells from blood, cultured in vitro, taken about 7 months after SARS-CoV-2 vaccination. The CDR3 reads CASSLVQRATEAFF. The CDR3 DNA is TGCGCCAGCAGCTTGGTTCAGCGGGCTACTGAAGCTTTCTTT.